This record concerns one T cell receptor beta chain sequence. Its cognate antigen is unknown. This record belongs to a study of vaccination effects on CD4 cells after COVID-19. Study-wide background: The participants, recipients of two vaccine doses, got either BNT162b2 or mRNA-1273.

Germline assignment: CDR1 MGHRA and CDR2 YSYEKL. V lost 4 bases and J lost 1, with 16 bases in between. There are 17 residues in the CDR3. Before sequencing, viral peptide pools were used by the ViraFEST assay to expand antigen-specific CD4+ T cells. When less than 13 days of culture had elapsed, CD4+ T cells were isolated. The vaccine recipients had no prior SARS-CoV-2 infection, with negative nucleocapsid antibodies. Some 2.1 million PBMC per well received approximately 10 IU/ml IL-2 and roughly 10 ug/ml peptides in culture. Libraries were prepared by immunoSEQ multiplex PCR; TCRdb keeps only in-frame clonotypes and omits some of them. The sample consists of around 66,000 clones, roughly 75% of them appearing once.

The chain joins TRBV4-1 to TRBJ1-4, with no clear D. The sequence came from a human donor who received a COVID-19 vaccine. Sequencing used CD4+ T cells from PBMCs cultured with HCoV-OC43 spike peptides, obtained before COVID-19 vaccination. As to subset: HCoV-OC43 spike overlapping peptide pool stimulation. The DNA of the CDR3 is TGCGCCAGCAGCCTAACTCAGCGGGGAGGAACTAATGAAAAACTGTTTTTT. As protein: CASSLTQRGGTNEKLFF.